This is a list of T cell receptor beta chains from one sample in a study of CD8 T cells in ankylosing spondylitis. TCRdb called the 5' RACE reads again in MiXCR, with one record for every CDR3 protein. The data contain 180,000 or so distinct CDR3 sequences, under 14% of them singletons. The sequenced sample consisted of blood, either unsorted or a sorted T cell fraction (not recorded which). Source of these receptors: a male donor with ankylosing spondylitis or in good health (not recorded which). Both conserved end residues are part of each CDR3. Each record gives: V gene, D gene, clone size, J gene, CDR3 DNA, CDR3 protein. D genes are given only for firm matches. Clone size is not always given. Where it is, it says once, few, many or a class for expanded clones.

TRBV9,NA,many,TRBJ2-1,TGTGCCAGCAGCCCAACCGGACAGTTCAGAGACAATGAGCAGTTCTTC,CASSPTGQFRDNEQFF
TRBV29-1,NA,many,TRBJ1-1,TGCAGCGTTGTTCGCTCACGCGGTCCTAACACTGAAGCTTTCTTT,CSVVRSRGPNTEAFF
TRBV5-1,NA,many,TRBJ2-7,TGCGCCAGCAGCTTTAACATGCGCGAGCAGTACTTC,CASSFNMREQYF
TRBV29-1,TRBD2,NA,TRBJ2-7,TGCAGCGTTGAAACGGGGGGACCCCGATCCTACGAGCAGTACTTC,CSVETGGPRSYEQYF
TRBV29-1,TRBD1,NA,TRBJ2-5,TGCAGCGTCGGACAGGTTTCGAAAGAGACCCAGTACTTC,CSVGQVSKETQYF
TRBV12-3/TRBV12-4,NA,many,TRBJ2-3,TGTGCCAGCAGTATTCTAGCGCGCACAGATACGCAGTATTTT,CASSILARTDTQYF
TRBV12-3/TRBV12-4,TRBD1,many,TRBJ2-5,TGTGCCAGCAGTTTGGGGCAGGGGGCGACCCAGTACTTC,CASSLGQGATQYF
TRBV12-3/TRBV12-4,NA,many,TRBJ1-1,TGTGCCAGCTTCCTAACGGACGGCACTGAAGCTTTCTTT,CASFLTDGTEAFF
TRBV6-6,NA,many,TRBJ2-6,TGTGCCAGCACATACTCTGGGGCCAACGTCCTGACTTTC,CASTYSGANVLTF
TRBV4-3,TRBD1,many,TRBJ2-7,TGCGCCAGCAGCCAAGAAGTGACAGGGGGCTACGAGCAGTACTTC,CASSQEVTGGYEQYF
TRBV6-2/TRBV6-3,NA,few,TRBJ1-5,TGTGCCAGCTGCACGGGGGGTGGTTTTCGAAGCAATCAGCCCCAGCATTTT,CASCTGGGFRSNQPQHF
TRBV12-3/TRBV12-4,TRBD1,many,TRBJ1-1,TGTGCCAGCAGTTTAACAGGGGGAACATCTGAAGCTTTCTTT,CASSLTGGTSEAFF
TRBV20-1,TRBD2,NA,TRBJ2-2,TGCAGTGCTAGCTCGCTAGCGGGAGGGGGGGAGCTGTTTTTT,CSASSLAGGGELFF
TRBV24-1,TRBD2,many,TRBJ2-1,TGTGCCACCAGTGATCCACGGGGGGGGGACAACCAGTTCTTC,CATSDPRGGDNQFF
TRBV7-6,NA,NA,TRBJ1-4,TGTGCCAGCAGCCCGTACAGTGCAACTAATGAAAAACTGTTTTTT,CASSPYSATNEKLFF
TRBV20-1,TRBD1,few,TRBJ2-3,TGCAGTGCAGTCCCCTGGGACAGGGCGACAGATACGCAGTATTTT,CSAVPWDRATDTQYF
TRBV5-1,NA,many,TRBJ1-1,TGCGCCAGCAGCGACCCGGGGTTAAGGACTGAAGCTTTCTTT,CASSDPGLRTEAFF
TRBV12-3/TRBV12-4,NA,NA,TRBJ2-7,TGTGCCAGCAGTTTAGACGGGACAAGGGTCGAGCAGTACTTC,CASSLDGTRVEQYF
TRBV7-9,TRBD1,few,TRBJ2-3,TGTGCCAGCAGCACCATGACAGGGGTGAGGACAGATACGCAGTATTTT,CASSTMTGVRTDTQYF
TRBV5-1,NA,many,TRBJ1-1,TGCGCCAGCAGCTACTCGGGGCTCCGGGGCACTGAAGCTTTCTTT,CASSYSGLRGTEAFF
TRBV7-2,TRBD2,few,TRBJ2-1,TGTGCCAGCAGCTTATCCGGGACTAGCGGGTTCAATGAGCAGTTCTTC,CASSLSGTSGFNEQFF
TRBV7-9,NA,NA,TRBJ1-1,TGTGCCAGCAGCTTAGCGGGCCGCAGTTCTGAAGCTTTCTTT,CASSLAGRSSEAFF
TRBV20-1,NA,NA,TRBJ1-3,TGCAGTGCTAGTACAGACAGCTCTGGAAACACCATATATTTT,CSASTDSSGNTIYF
TRBV5-1,NA,many,TRBJ1-2,TGCGCCAGCAGCTTGGGAGGGGAGAGCTTCTACACCTTC,CASSLGGESFYTF
TRBV5-1,NA,many,TRBJ1-2,TGCGCCAGCCCCCCAGGGGACTATGGCTACACCTTC,CASPPGDYGYTF
TRBV5-6,NA,many,TRBJ2-3,TGTGCCAGCACCCCAAACCCGCAGCTCGAGGCGCAGTATTTT,CASTPNPQLEAQYF
TRBV7-2,TRBD1,NA,TRBJ1-1,TGTGCCAGCAGCATAGCACAGGGGCCAGTGGACACTGAAGCTTTCTTT,CASSIAQGPVDTEAFF
TRBV3-1,NA,few,TRBJ2-5,TGTGCCAGCAGGAAAGGGCAAGAGACCCAGTACTTC,CASRKGQETQYF
TRBV4-2,NA,many,TRBJ2-1,TGTGCCAGCAGCCAACCGCAGGGGTCATCATACAATGAGCAGTTCTTC,CASSQPQGSSYNEQFF
TRBV6-1,TRBD2,many,TRBJ2-1,TGTGCCAGCACTACCCCCGGGACTAGCGACAATGAGCAGTTCTTC,CASTTPGTSDNEQFF
TRBV4-1,TRBD2,NA,TRBJ2-2,TGCGCCAGCAGGTCGGCGGGAGCGGCCGGGGAGCTGTTTTTT,CASRSAGAAGELFF
TRBV7-9,NA,few,TRBJ2-5,TGTGCCAGCACCCAATCTGGGGCCCAAGAGACCCAGTACTTC,CASTQSGAQETQYF
TRBV3-1,NA,NA,TRBJ2-2,TGTGCCAGCAGACTGGGAGAGGGGCAGGCCGGGGAGCTGTTTTTT,CASRLGEGQAGELFF
TRBV12-3/TRBV12-4,NA,many,TRBJ2-7,TGTGCCAGCAGTTTAACCCGATACGAGCAGTACTTC,CASSLTRYEQYF
TRBV4-3,NA,few,TRBJ1-3,TGCGCCAGCAGCCAAGAAGAGGGGGGTGGAAACACCGTATATTTT,CASSQEEGGGNTVYF
TRBV7-2,NA,NA,TRBJ2-3,TGTGCCAGCAGCTTAGGCCGTCAGGGGACAGATACGCAGTATTTT,CASSLGRQGTDTQYF
TRBV6-1,TRBD1,few,TRBJ1-6,TGTGCCAGCAGTCGAGACGGGACAGGGGATTCACCCCTCCACTTT,CASSRDGTGDSPLHF
TRBV7-2,TRBD1,few,TRBJ2-7,TGTGCCAGCAGCTTAGTTCCGTGGGACAGACCTTACGAGCAGTACTTC,CASSLVPWDRPYEQYF
TRBV6-1,NA,NA,TRBJ2-5,TGTGCCAGCAGCCGTGGGACTCCCGAGGCAGAGACCCAGTACTTC,CASSRGTPEAETQYF
TRBV10-3,TRBD1,many,TRBJ2-3,TGTGCCATCAGTGAGTCTGACGGGCAGGGGGCTAGCACAGATACGCAGTATTTT,CAISESDGQGASTDTQYF
TRBV5-5,NA,NA,TRBJ1-4,TGTGCCAGCAGCCTGAGACAGAGTAATGAAAAACTGTTTTTT,CASSLRQSNEKLFF
TRBV12-3/TRBV12-4,NA,many,TRBJ2-1,TGTGCCAGCAGTTTGAGGGCGGAGGCGAGAGGGAGTCCTACATACAATGAGCAGTTCTTC,CASSLRAEARGSPTYNEQFF
TRBV20-1,TRBD2,NA,TRBJ2-1,TGCACCACTAGCGGGCATGCTGGAGAGCAGTTCTTC,CTTSGHAGEQFF
TRBV5-1,TRBD2,many,TRBJ2-1,TGCGCCAGCAGCCCAACTCTTCGGAGGCTAGCGGGAGGTTCCTACAATGAGCAGTTCTTC,CASSPTLRRLAGGSYNEQFF
TRBV20-1,NA,many,TRBJ2-1,TGCAGTGCCTACCTGGTGCGGAGCTCCTACAATGAGCAGTTCTTC,CSAYLVRSSYNEQFF
TRBV20-1,NA,few,TRBJ1-5,TGCAGTGCTAGAGGGCAGTACAATCAGCCCCAGCATTTT,CSARGQYNQPQHF
TRBV3-1,NA,many,TRBJ2-5,TGTGCCAGCAGCCAAGGCAACACGGCGCAAGAGACCCAGTACTTC,CASSQGNTAQETQYF